The text below deals with one T cell receptor beta chain. There is no known antigen for this receptor. No much larger clone is present one base from it, and per-base qualities are unavailable. The method behind the library was the immunoSEQ multiplex PCR assay. DNA from the cultured and isolated CD4+ T cells underwent TCR beta CDR3 sequencing. For the original study's pipeline: The analysis removed non-productive TCR sequences, trimmed reads to the CDR3 region, and retained only CDR3s that were 7 or more amino acids long. Antigen-specific clonotypes were identified with the MANAFEST web app by comparing expansion in peptide wells against reference cultures. For clones to be considered positive, expansion at FDR<0.05 versus reference and all other wells, an odds ratio above 5, and a frequency above 0.1% in two replicate wells were required. A clonotype was defined as cross-reactive if the clonotype was significantly expanded both in SARS-CoV-2 spike wells and in at least one common cold coronavirus spike condition. CDR3 similarity was assessed by Levenshtein distance using the stringdist R package, and unrooted trees were constructed with ape in R 3.6.1. The immuneACCESS repertoire file appears here via TCRdb, limited to in-frame rearrangements. These files lack a portion of the clones; in checked studies, under half of the deficit traces to unresolved V genes, and the cause of the others is not known. V, J and clone size were drawn from that table, and D and trimming were deduced from the DNA. Present in this sample are tens of thousands of clones, roughly 77% of which were seen just once. The biggest ten clones account for around 5.5% of the sample.

The source of the sample is a study of vaccination effects on CD4 cells after COVID-19 (dated by TCRdb to 2021 to 2024). About the full investigation: Participants received two doses of either the BNT162b2 or the mRNA-1273 mRNA SARS-CoV-2 vaccine. SARS-CoV-2 spike-specific CD4+ TCR repertoires from before and after mRNA vaccination were compared in COVID-19 convalescent patients and in infection-naive vaccine recipients. Pre-vaccine samples were collected from a couple of convalescent patients 16 days and one week before the first dose, corresponding to 142 and 148 days after COVID-19 diagnosis. The Oncomine TCR Beta short-read assay on an Illumina iSeq 100 was used to sequence cultures from other donors in the study. A total of nine to ten COVID-19 convalescent patients and several SARS-CoV-2-naive healthy vaccine recipients were included in the full study. The investigation overall reported the following: The study was limited by a small number of convalescent patients, and early post-infection timepoints were lacking. At late post-vaccination timepoints, both infection-induced and vaccine-induced clones showed marked clonal contraction, consistent with waning T cell responses. Among convalescent patients, the spike-reactive repertoire after vaccination was made up mainly of new vaccine-induced clones that were largely distinct from the clones induced by infection.

The ViraFEST assay stimulated PBMC with viral peptide pools and then used TCR sequencing to identify antigen-specific CD4+ T cell clonotypes by expansion. After less than 13 days of culture, CD4+ T cells were isolated with the EasySep CD4+ T cell isolation kit. PCR-confirmed SARS-CoV-2 infection had occurred in convalescent patients between March and December 2020, before the Alpha, Beta and Delta variants emerged in the United States. About 2.2 million PBMC per well were cultured in IMDM with 5% human AB serum, 7.5 to 10 IU/ml IL-2 and gentamicin, plus 10 ug/ml peptides. An HIV-1 Nef peptide pool served as the negative control culture condition. On days 3 and 7, half of the culture medium was replaced with fresh IL-2-containing medium. Unless noted otherwise, every peptide stimulation condition was cultured in triplicate wells. PBMC were separated from whole blood using Ficoll-Paque Plus gradient centrifugation and were then either cryopreserved at -140C or used fresh. The QIAamp micro DNA kit was used to extract genomic DNA from the cultured CD4+ T cells.

From its cysteine to its phenylalanine, the CDR3 spans 16 amino acids. Of all the DNA, just the CDR3 is kept, 48 bases in frame from base 1. In the germline V gene, CDR1 corresponds to SGHDT and CDR2 to YYEEEE. V and J lose 0 bases and 2 bases, and a span of 9 bases separates them. The starting material was CD4+ T cells from PBMCs cultured with HIV peptides, obtained before COVID-19 vaccination. The cell subset or site label, as the study defines it: HIV-1 Nef peptide pool negative control/reference culture. This clonotype was obtained from a human donor who had a prior SARS-CoV-2 infection. The rearranged segments are TRBV5-6 and TRBJ1-6; possibly the D gene is TRBD1, per 6 matching bases. The DNA is TGTGCCAGCAGCTTGGAAGGGGGTACCTATAATTCACCCCTCCACTTT. Its protein product is CASSLEGGTYNSPLHF.